Here is one TCR beta chain with its context. The clone's antigen remains unknown. The input lacks base qualities; no much larger clone sits a single base away. The data belong to a study of T cell responses to AZD1222 COVID-19 vaccine (dated by TCRdb to 2020 to 2023). Study-wide context: AZD1222 recipients given second doses at about 4 weeks or at about 12 weeks were pooled, since spike-specific TCR depth and breadth were not found to differ between the two schedules. A total of 233 trial participants underwent TCR sequencing, of whom some 210 received two doses of AZD1222 and 26 received two doses of the MenACWY control vaccine. Trial participants were enrolled by age into subgroups of 18-55, 56-69 and 70-plus years, and around 150, 28 and 57 TCR-sequenced participants, respectively, were included in these subgroups.

General study outcomes and caveats: Because no day 14 peak-response samples were available, the repertoires could be characterized only after the peak T cell response. Conclusions about previously exposed vaccinees were limited because only 6 or 7 AZD1222 recipients were SARS-CoV-2 seropositive at baseline. The vaccine-associated CD4 TCRs covered the entire spike protein, and the dominant responses fell in regions 160-218 and 743-854. Spike-specific TCR breadth and depth rose significantly after two AZD1222 doses compared with day 0 and with MenACWY recipients. Reportedly, almost half of the unique spike-specific TCRs recognized epitopes lying outside the regions that are mutated in the B.1.351 and B.1.1.7 variants. Participants were mostly white British and included more females than males, and it was suggested by the authors that clonal diversity may have been underestimated. In the small 56-69-year group, the increase in depth fell short of significance, most likely because of low power.

The CDR3 regions of human TCRbeta chains were subjected to immunosequencing. As for the authors' bioinformatics: Repertoire TCRs were checked for matches against a reference library of SARS-CoV-2-specific TCRs that had been generated using the MIRA antigen-specificity platform. Breadth was defined as the fraction of unique TCRs that were SARS-CoV-2-associated. Depth was defined as the fraction of total T cells that were SARS-CoV-2-associated. Using the MIRA data, each spike-specific TCR was assigned both to the spike region to which the TCR was reactive and to a CD4 or CD8 class. Log10-transformed breadth and depth values were compared by one-way ANOVA with Sidak's multiple comparisons tests. The source is immuneACCESS, and TCRdb retained only in-frame sequences with V and J called. Part of the clones is not carried over; for the studies checked, unresolved V genes explain less than half of this, and the remainder is unexplained. That table is the source of V, J and clone size, and D and trimming were worked out from the DNA. This sample lists 150,000 to 200,000 clones; roughly 86% were detected once. 5.5% of the sample goes to the ten largest clones.

This sample's time point label indicates: baseline before first vaccination. Vaccinee samples came from UK trials COV001 and COV002, including a single-blind randomized controlled phase 2/3 trial of AZD1222 (ChAdOx1 nCoV-19) in healthy adults. For TCRbeta chain sequencing, PBMC samples from trial participants were taken at day 0 and at day 28 after the second dose. V is reduced by 4 bases and J by 0 bases, leaving a spacing of 10 bases between them. The cysteine opens and the phenylalanine closes a CDR3 of 14 amino acids. Only the CDR3 region is kept as DNA, spanning 42 bases read in frame from base 1. The germline V gene provides CDR1 SGHTA and CDR2 FQGNSA.

The chain was built from TRBV7-2 and TRBJ2-7; the D gene is perhaps TRBD2, on 5 matching bases. The sequence came from an adult in good health. This specimen was peripheral blood, taken on day 0 of AZD1222 vaccination. The sequence in DNA is TGTGCCAGCAGCTCAGCCGGGATCTCCTACGAGCAGTACTTC. The translation is CASSSAGISYEQYF.